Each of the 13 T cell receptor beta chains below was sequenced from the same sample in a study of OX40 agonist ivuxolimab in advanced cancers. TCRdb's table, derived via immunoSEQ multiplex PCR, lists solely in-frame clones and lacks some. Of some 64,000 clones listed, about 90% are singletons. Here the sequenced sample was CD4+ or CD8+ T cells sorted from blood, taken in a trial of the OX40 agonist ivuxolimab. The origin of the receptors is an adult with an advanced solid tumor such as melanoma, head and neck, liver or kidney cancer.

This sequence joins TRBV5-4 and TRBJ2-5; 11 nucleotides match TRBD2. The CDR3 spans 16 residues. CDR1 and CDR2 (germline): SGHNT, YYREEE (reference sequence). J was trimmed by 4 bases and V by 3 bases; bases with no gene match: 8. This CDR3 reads CASSWSLAGVGETQYF. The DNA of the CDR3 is TGTGCCAGCAGCTGGTCACTAGCGGGAGTCGGAGAGACCCAGTACTTC.

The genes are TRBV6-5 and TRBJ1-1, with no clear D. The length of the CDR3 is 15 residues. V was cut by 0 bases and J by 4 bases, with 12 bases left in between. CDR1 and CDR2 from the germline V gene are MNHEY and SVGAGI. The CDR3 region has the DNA TGTGCCAGCAGTTACTCGGGTTCGCCCGGCACTGAAGCTTTCTTT. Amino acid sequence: CASSYSGSPGTEAFF.

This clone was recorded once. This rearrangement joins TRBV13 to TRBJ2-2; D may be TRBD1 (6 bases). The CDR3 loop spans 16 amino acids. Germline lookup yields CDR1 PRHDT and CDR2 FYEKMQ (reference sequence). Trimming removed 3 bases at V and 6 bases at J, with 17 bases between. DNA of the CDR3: TGTGCCAGCAGCTTGGTCCGTGGGGGCGATGCCGGGGAGCTGTTTTTT. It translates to CASSLVRGGDAGELFF.

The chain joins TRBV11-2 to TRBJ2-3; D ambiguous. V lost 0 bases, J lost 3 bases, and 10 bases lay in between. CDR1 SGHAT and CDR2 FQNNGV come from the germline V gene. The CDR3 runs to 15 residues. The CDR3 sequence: CASSLEPRYTDTQYF. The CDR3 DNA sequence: TGTGCCAGCAGCTTAGAGCCGAGATATACAGATACGCAGTATTTT.

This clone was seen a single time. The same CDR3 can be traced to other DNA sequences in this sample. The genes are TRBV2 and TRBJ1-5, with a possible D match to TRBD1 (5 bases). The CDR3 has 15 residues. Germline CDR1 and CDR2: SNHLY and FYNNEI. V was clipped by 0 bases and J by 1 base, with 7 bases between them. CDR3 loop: CASSEARGSNQPQHF. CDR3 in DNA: TGTGCCAGCAGTGAAGCGCGGGGGAGCAATCAGCCCCAGCATTTT.

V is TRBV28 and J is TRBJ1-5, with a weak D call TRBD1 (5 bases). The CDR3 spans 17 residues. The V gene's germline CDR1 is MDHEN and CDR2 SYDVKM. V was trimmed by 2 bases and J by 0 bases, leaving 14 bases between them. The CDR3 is CASSLMSGGSSNQPQHF. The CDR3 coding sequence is TGTGCCAGCAGTTTAATGTCTGGGGGTAGTAGCAATCAGCCCCAGCATTTT.

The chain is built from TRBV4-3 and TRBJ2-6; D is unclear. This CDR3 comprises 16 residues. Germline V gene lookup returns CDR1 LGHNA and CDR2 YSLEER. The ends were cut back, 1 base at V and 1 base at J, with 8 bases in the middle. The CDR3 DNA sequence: TGCGCCAGCAGCCAAGCTTCCGGGTCTGGGGCCAACGTCCTGACTTTC. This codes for CASSQASGSGANVLTF.

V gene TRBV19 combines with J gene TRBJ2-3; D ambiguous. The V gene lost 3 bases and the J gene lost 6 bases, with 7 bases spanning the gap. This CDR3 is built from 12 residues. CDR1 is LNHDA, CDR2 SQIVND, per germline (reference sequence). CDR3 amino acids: CASSMFGDTQYF. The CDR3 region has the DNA TGTGCCAGTAGTATGTTTGGGGATACGCAGTATTTT.

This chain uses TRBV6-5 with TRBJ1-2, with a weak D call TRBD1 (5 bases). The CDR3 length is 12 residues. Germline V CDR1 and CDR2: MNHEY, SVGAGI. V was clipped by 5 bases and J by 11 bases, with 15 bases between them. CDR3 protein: CASSRGDRFYTF. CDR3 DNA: TGTGCCAGCAGTCGGGGGGATAGATTTTACACCTTC.

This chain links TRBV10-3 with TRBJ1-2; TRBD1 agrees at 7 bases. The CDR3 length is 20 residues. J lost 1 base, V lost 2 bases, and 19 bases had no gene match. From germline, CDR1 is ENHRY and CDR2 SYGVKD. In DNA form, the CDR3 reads TGTGCCATCAGTGAGCACCTTTTACGGGACACAGGGGTTGATAACTATGGCTACACCTTC. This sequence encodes CAISEHLLRDTGVDNYGYTF.

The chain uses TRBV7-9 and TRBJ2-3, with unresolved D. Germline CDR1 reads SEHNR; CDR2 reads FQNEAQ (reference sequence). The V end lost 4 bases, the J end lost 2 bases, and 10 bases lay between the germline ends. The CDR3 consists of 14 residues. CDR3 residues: CASSSKAPTDTQYF. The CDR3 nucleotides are TGTGCCAGCAGCTCTAAAGCCCCCACAGATACGCAGTATTTT.

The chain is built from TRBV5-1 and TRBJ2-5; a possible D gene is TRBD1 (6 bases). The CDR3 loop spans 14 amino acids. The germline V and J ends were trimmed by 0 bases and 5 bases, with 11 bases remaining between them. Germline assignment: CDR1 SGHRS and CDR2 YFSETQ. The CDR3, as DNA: TGCGCCAGCAGCTTGGGCAGGGGTAAGGAGACCCAGTACTTC. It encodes CASSLGRGKETQYF.

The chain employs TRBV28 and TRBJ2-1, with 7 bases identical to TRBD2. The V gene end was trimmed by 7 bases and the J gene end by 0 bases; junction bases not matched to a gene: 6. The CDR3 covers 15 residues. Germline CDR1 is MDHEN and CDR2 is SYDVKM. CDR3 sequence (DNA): TGTGCCAGCACTATCGGGGGGAGCTCCTACAATGAGCAGTTCTTC. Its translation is CASTIGGSSYNEQFF. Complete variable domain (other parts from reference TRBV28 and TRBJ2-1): DVKVTQSSRYLVKRTGEKVFLECVQDMDHENMFWYRQDPGLGLRLIYFSYDVKMKEKGDIPEGYSVSREKKERFSLILESASTNQTSMYLCASTIGGSSYNEQFFGPGTRLTVL.